The source of this T cell receptor (beta chain) is a study of T cell responses to AZD1222 COVID-19 vaccine. The study, taken as a whole, reports: Among spike-specific TCRs, nearly half reportedly target unmutated variant regions. Dominant at 160-218 and 743-854, vaccine-associated CD4 TCRs also spanned spike.

Sequenced by immunoSEQ multiplex PCR; TCRdb stores in-frame clones only, minus some. The table records more than 100,000 clones, 85% to 95% of them present only once. The V segment lost 1 base and the J segment 0 bases; nucleotides outside the gene matches: 3. Germline loops: CDR1 MNHEY, CDR2 SVGEGT. This CDR3 is built from 16 residues. Comments on this clone: Antigen specificity is unknown.

The J gene is TRBJ1-1, the V gene TRBV6-2 or TRBV6-3, with 9 positions matching TRBD1. This receptor was obtained from an adult who received the AZD1222 COVID-19 vaccine. The input for sequencing was peripheral blood, taken 28 days after the second AZD1222 dose. CDR3: CASSYFRDRVNTEAFF. The CDR3 coding sequence is TGTGCCAGCAGTTACTTCCGGGACAGGGTGAACACTGAAGCTTTCTTT.